This T cell receptor (beta chain) was observed in a study of blood T cell repertoires in COVID-19. Overall study context: The United States, Italy and Spain supplied acute and convalescent COVID-19 samples. Sources were T cells, B-cell-depleted T cells, or PBMCs; the material itself was cDNA or gDNA.

V gave up 3 bases and J gave up 5 bases; unmatched junction bases: 4. This CDR3 region has 15 residues. Germline loops: CDR1 SEHNR, CDR2 FQNEAQ (reference sequence). Self-reported history from a screening survey and questionnaire set each donor's cohort. The method was immunoSEQ multiplex PCR; TCRdb's version includes in-frame clones alone and lacks a portion of them. The sample lists 350,000 to 400,000 clones, 80% to 90% occurring once. The clonotype comes from a man aged 35-49 years in a cohort exposed to, infected with or recovered from COVID-19 (not recorded which). The gene calls are TRBV7-9 and TRBJ2-3; 11 positions match TRBD2. Sequencing was performed on PBMCs or T cells enriched from blood (not recorded which). The CDR3 spells CASSLGLAAKDTQYF. CDR3 in DNA: TGTGCCAGCAGCTTGGGACTAGCGGCTAAAGATACGCAGTATTTT.